These 16 T cell receptor beta chains were sequenced from one sample in a study of T cell changes during pregnancy in multiple sclerosis. Clones were read by immunoSEQ multiplex PCR, and TCRdb kept only the in-frame ones, dropping some. The table has tens of thousands of clones, roughly 92% seen once. This material consisted of peripheral blood, taken in the first trimester of pregnancy. All receptors derive from a female donor with multiple sclerosis, enrolled in a pregnancy study.

The rearrangement joins TRBV5-1 to TRBJ2-5, with 10 nucleotides matching TRBD2. Germline loops: CDR1 SGHRS, CDR2 YFSETQ. The junction had 7 bases not matched to a gene; V was cut back by 4 bases and J by 1 base. This CDR3 has 16 amino acids. CDR3 protein: CASSRAAGGRQETQYF. CDR3 coding DNA: TGCGCCAGCAGCCGAGCAGCGGGGGGGCGCCAAGAGACCCAGTACTTC. The full variable domain, in which reference TRBV5-1 and TRBJ2-5 provide the parts outside the CDR3, is KAGVTQTPRYLIKTRGQQVTLSCSPISGHRSVSWYQQTPGQGLQFLFEYFSETQRNKGNFPGRFSGRQFSNSRSEMNVSTLELGDSALYLCASSRAAGGRQETQYFGPGTRLLVL.

This clone was counted once. The chain links TRBV19 to TRBJ2-1, with 9 bases lining up with TRBD2. The germline V gene has CDR1 LNHDA and CDR2 SQIVND (reference sequence). This CDR3 has 15 residues. Unmatched junction bases numbered 5, after V lost 5 bases and J lost 3 bases. The CDR3 here is CASSPGLASYNEQFF. The CDR3 DNA reads as TGTGCCAGTAGTCCGGGACTAGCAAGCTACAATGAGCAGTTCTTC. The full variable domain, rest sourced from reference TRBV19 and TRBJ2-1, is DGGITQSPKYLFRKEGQNVTLSCEQNLNHDAMYWYRQDPGQGLRLIYYSQIVNDFQKGDIAEGYSVSREKKESFPLTVTSAQKNPTAFYLCASSPGLASYNEQFFGPGTRLTVL.

This clone was detected only a few times. This chain uses TRBV12-5 with TRBJ1-1; weak D call: TRBD1 (5 bases). V lost 8 bases to trimming and J lost 1 base, with 23 bases between them. Germline assignment: CDR1 LGHNT and CDR2 FRNRAP. This CDR3 spans 17 amino acids. CDR3 DNA: TGTGCTAGTCAATCTAAGCGGGACGACTCCTGGAACACTGAAGCTTTCTTT. Translation: CASQSKRDDSWNTEAFF.

This clone was picked up one time. The chain has TRBV11-3 and TRBJ2-2; weak D call: TRBD1 (6 bases). V dropped 2 bases and J dropped 4 bases, with 11 bases sitting between them. This CDR3 spans 15 amino acids. CDR1 is SGHNT and CDR2 is YENEEA in the germline V gene. The DNA for the CDR3 is TGTGCCAGCAGCTTACAGGGGACGATCACCGGGGAGCTGTTTTTT. This codes for CASSLQGTITGELFF.

The chain combines TRBV5-4 with TRBJ2-5; D might be TRBD2 (6 bases). V was shortened by 7 bases and J by 5 bases, with 24 bases between the two germline ends. This CDR3 has 16 amino acids. Germline CDR1 and CDR2: SGHNT and YYREEE (reference sequence). This chain's CDR3 is CASSLVGVGGSETQYF. CDR3 bases: TGTGCCAGCTCCCTGGTGGGAGTTGGGGGGTCGGAGACCCAGTACTTC.

V gene TRBV7-6 combines with J gene TRBJ2-1; TRBD2 aligns across 11 bases. Trimming cost V 5 bases and J 0 bases; bases outside gene matches: 6. This CDR3 contains 17 residues. Per germline, CDR1 SGHVS and CDR2 FNYEAQ. The CDR3: CASSPGLAGSSYNEQFF. The CDR3 region has the DNA TGTGCCAGCAGCCCAGGACTAGCGGGTAGCTCCTACAATGAGCAGTTCTTC.

This chain links TRBV6-5 with TRBJ1-2; 10 bases align to TRBD1. The CDR3 has 15 residues. The germline V gene has CDR1 MNHEY and CDR2 SVGAGI. V was pared by 1 base and J by 8 bases, with 7 bases of the junction left unmatched. CDR3 sequence (DNA): TGTGCCAGCAGTTACTTGACAGGGGGCGCCTGGGGCTACACCTTC. Its protein is CASSYLTGGAWGYTF.

The chain is built from TRBV10-3 and TRBJ1-2; tentative D call: TRBD1 (6 bases). The germline CDR1 and CDR2 sequences are ENHRY and SYGVKD. Trimming took off 8 bases at V and 7 bases at J, with 20 bases between the two ends. The CDR3 runs to 14 residues. The CDR3 sequence is CAIGLGGGALGYTF. CDR3 coding DNA: TGTGCCATCGGCTTGGGTGGGGGGGCGCTTGGCTACACCTTC.

The chain couples TRBV2 to TRBJ2-1; D call uncertain. Germline lookup yields CDR1 SNHLY and CDR2 FYNNEI. V shed 7 bases and J shed 2 bases, with 15 bases lying between them. This CDR3 spans 15 amino acids. CDR3 DNA sequence: TGTGCCAGCAAGTTGCTTAGACAAACCTACAATGAGCAGTTCTTC. Translating it yields CASKLLRQTYNEQFF.

The chain's CDR3 is CASSVAAGTTSTDTQYF. CDR3 bases: TGTGCCAGCAGCGTAGCTGCCGGGACTACCAGCACAGATACGCAGTATTTT. This chain uses TRBV9 with TRBJ2-3; TRBD2 aligns across 7 bases. The J segment lost 0 bases and the V segment lost 0 bases, leaving 7 bases of the junction unmatched. The CDR3 spans 17 residues. The germline CDR1 and CDR2 sequences are SGDLS and YYNGEE.

The rearrangement links TRBV7-3 to TRBJ1-1, with a possible D match to TRBD1 (6 bases). The V end was cut by 1 base, the J end by 1 base, with 16 bases between. This CDR3 region has 17 residues. Germline CDR1 SGHTA, CDR2 FQGTGA. The CDR3 DNA follows: TGTGCCAGCAGCTTAAGCGGGGGCGTGGCATCGAACACTGAAGCTTTCTTT. It encodes CASSLSGGVASNTEAFF.

This chain's CDR3 is CASRTGTGPYGYTF. The CDR3 DNA is TGTGCCAGTAGAACCGGGACAGGGCCCTATGGCTACACCTTC. The chain links TRBV19 to TRBJ1-2; 9 bases are a match to TRBD1. Germline assignment: CDR1 LNHDA and CDR2 SQIVND (reference sequence). The CDR3 runs to 14 residues. The V segment lost 6 bases and the J segment 4 bases; nucleotides outside the gene matches: 6.

This chain joins TRBV7-3 and TRBJ2-3; TRBD1 agrees at 8 bases. The CDR3 runs to 14 residues. V was clipped by 5 bases and J by 4 bases; unmatched bases: 5. Germline V lookup: CDR1 SGHTA, CDR2 FQGTGA. The CDR3 region is CASSRGQGSDTQYF. CDR3 DNA sequence: TGTGCCAGCAGCCGAGGACAGGGATCAGATACGCAGTATTTT.

This rearrangement joins TRBV7-3 to TRBJ2-6, with D tentatively TRBD1 (5 bases). V lost 8 bases and J lost 0, with 11 bases in between. The CDR3 extends over 15 amino acids. Germline CDR1 SGHTA, CDR2 FQGTGA. CDR3 nucleotides: TGTGCCAGCTCTTACAGGTCCTCTGGGGCCAACGTCCTGACTTTC. Its translation is CASSYRSSGANVLTF.

The V gene is TRBV19, the J gene TRBJ2-1; the match to TRBD1 covers 7 bases. Germline V gene data show CDR1 as LNHDA and CDR2 as SQIVND (reference sequence). V shed 5 bases, J shed 5 bases, and the junction held 3 bases outside the gene matches. This CDR3 contains 13 residues. CDR3: CASSLTGNNEQFF. The CDR3, as DNA: TGTGCCAGTAGTTTGACAGGGAACAATGAGCAGTTCTTC. Supplemented by reference TRBV19 and TRBJ2-1, the full variable domain reads DGGITQSPKYLFRKEGQNVTLSCEQNLNHDAMYWYRQDPGQGLRLIYYSQIVNDFQKGDIAEGYSVSREKKESFPLTVTSAQKNPTAFYLCASSLTGNNEQFFGPGTRLTVL.

This chain connects TRBV4-2 to TRBJ2-1; 9 bases line up with TRBD2. CDR1 is LGHNA, CDR2 YNFKEQ, per germline. The V and J ends lost 1 base and 7 bases, in that order; junction bases with no gene match: 11. CDR3 size: 17 residues. Written as DNA, the CDR3 is TGTGCCAGCAGCCAAGTGTCAGCGGGGGGCATTACAAATGAGCAGTTCTTC. This translates into CASSQVSAGGITNEQFF.